Presented here are 30 T cell receptor beta chains from one specimen sequenced in a study of regulatory T cells in long-lasting Graves disease. Construction of the TCR beta libraries employed iRepertoire HTBI primers in conjunction with Arm-PCR of CDR3 regions. Via MiXCR, TCRdb re-called the multiplex PCR reads, giving one row per CDR3 protein. In the table there are approximately 290,000 distinct CDR3 sequences, approximately 20% of which are singletons. Time point: persistent/refractory GD, antithyroid drugs over 5 years with positive TRAb. PBMC-derived RNA was used for the TCR library. The material sequenced was peripheral blood mononuclear cells (PBMCs), taken when the disease was refractory, from a patient treated with antithyroid drugs. These receptors originate from a female donor with Graves disease.

This clonotype occurred many times. The chain links TRBV7-2 to TRBJ2-5; 8 bases are a match to TRBD1. The CDR3 length is 13 residues. CDR1 and CDR2 (germline): SGHTA, FQGNSA. J gave up 5 bases and V 5 bases, and 4 bases lay outside the gene matches. CDR3 in DNA: TGTGCCAGCAGCCTGGACAGGGATGAGACCCAGTACTTC. Translation gives CASSLDRDETQYF.

The CDR3 sequence is CASSLLQGAGANVLTF. CDR3 DNA sequence: TGTGCCAGCAGTCTGCTCCAGGGGGCTGGGGCCAACGTCCTGACTTTC. The chain has TRBV6-1 and TRBJ2-6; 7 nucleotides align to TRBD1. This CDR3 is built from 16 residues. Losses at the gene ends were 5 bases for V and 2 bases for J; bases not matched to a gene: 6. The germline V gene encodes CDR1 MNHNS and CDR2 SASEGT.

This sequence joins TRBV7-9 and TRBJ2-5; 9 positions agree with TRBD1. The ends lost 6 bases at V and 2 bases at J; junction bases unmatched: 13. CDR1 and CDR2 (germline): SEHNR, FQNEAQ (reference sequence). The CDR3 spans 17 residues. CDR3 residues: CASSSDGQGKFQETQYF. CDR3 DNA sequence: TGTGCCAGCAGTTCAGACGGACAGGGGAAATTTCAAGAGACCCAGTACTTC.

This clonotype was seen many times. The chain combines TRBV28 with TRBJ2-7; TRBD1 or TRBD2 may be the D gene (6 bases each). The V gene lost 4 bases and the J gene lost 2 bases, with 21 bases spanning the gap. There are 17 residues in the CDR3. The germline V gene encodes CDR1 MDHEN and CDR2 SYDVKM. CDR3 DNA sequence: TGTGCCAGCAGTTCGGGGGCAGTAGTAAGCCGAACCTACGAGCAGTACTTC. Amino acid sequence: CASSSGAVVSRTYEQYF.

A word on this clonotype: A much larger clone lies one base from this, so it may be a read error. The chain joins TRBV27 to TRBJ1-1; D gene unclear. Deletions cut 7 bases from V and 8 bases from J, with 20 bases between. The germline gives CDR1 MNHEY, CDR2 SMNVEV (reference sequence). There are 14 residues in the CDR3. In DNA form, the CDR3 reads TGTGCCAGCACCCTTATGCTGAGCCACCACGAAGCTTTCTTT. Translating it yields CASTLMLSHHEAFF.

The J gene is TRBJ2-2, the V gene TRBV6-5, with D perhaps TRBD2 (5 bases). The CDR3 is 13 residues long. The germline gives CDR1 MNHEY, CDR2 SVGAGI. V lost 2 bases and J 7 bases, leaving 8 bases between the germline ends. The CDR3 DNA sequence: TGTGCCAGCAGTTACAGGGAGAACGGGGAGCTGTTTTTT. Its protein is CASSYRENGELFF.

Of note for this clonotype: This clone may be a read error of a much larger clone one base away. The J gene is TRBJ1-6, the V gene TRBV20-1; no definite D call. The germline V gene has CDR1 DFQATT and CDR2 SNEGSKA (reference sequence). This CDR3 is built from 12 residues. The V end lost 5 bases, the J end lost 5 bases, and 7 bases lay between the germline ends. The CDR3 sequence: CSAVKNNSPLHF. Here the CDR3 DNA reads TGCAGTGCTGTGAAGAATAATTCACCCCTCCACTTT.

This clonotype was seen at least ten times. V usage is TRBV5-6 and J usage is TRBJ2-5, with a weak D call TRBD1 (5 bases). Trimming pared 0 bases from V and 5 bases from J, leaving 14 bases between. The V gene's germline CDR1 is SGHDT and CDR2 YYEEEE. The CDR3 is 15 residues long. CDR3 bases: TGTGCCAGCAGCTTGGCCCCTTGGGGCTGGGAGACCCAGTACTTC. It encodes CASSLAPWGWETQYF.

V gene TRBV12-3 or TRBV12-4 combines with J gene TRBJ2-2; D is uncertain. The CDR3 totals 13 residues. Deletions cut 9 bases from V and 3 bases from J, with 11 bases between. CDR3 nucleotide sequence: TGTGCCAGTAATCACCATTACACCGGGGAGCTGTTTTTT. Translation gives CASNHHYTGELFF.

This chain uses TRBV3-1 with TRBJ1-2; tentatively, D is TRBD1 (6 bases). The V and J ends lost 1 base and 5 bases respectively, with 20 bases between them. The germline V gene has CDR1 LGHDT and CDR2 YNNKEL (reference sequence). The CDR3 consists of 17 residues. CDR3 bases: TGTGCCAGCAGCCAAGCTCAGTCGGGGGGCGCGGAATATGGCTACACCTTC. This gives the protein CASSQAQSGGAEYGYTF.

With respect to this clonotype: This may stem from a read error, because a much larger clone lies one nucleotide away. The chain carries TRBV28 and TRBJ2-7, with TRBD1 as a possible D gene (6 bases). Germline V gene lookup returns CDR1 MDHEN and CDR2 SYDVKM. Trimming shortened V by 4 bases and J by 5 bases, and 21 bases separated the two germline ends. The CDR3 length is 16 residues. The CDR3 DNA reads as TGTGCCAGCAGTTCATCCCCCGGGGCAGGGGTAAACGAGCAGTACTTC. This sequence encodes CASSSSPGAGVNEQYF.

This clonotype was picked up many times. This rearrangement joins TRBV18 to TRBJ2-7, with 10 bases matching TRBD1. CDR3 length: 15 residues. With V trimmed by 4 bases and J by 0 bases, 3 bases remained unmatched. The germline V gene encodes CDR1 KGHSH and CDR2 LQKENI. CDR3 amino acids: CASSRQGANSYEQYF. Here the CDR3 DNA reads TGTGCCAGCTCACGACAGGGGGCGAACTCCTACGAGCAGTACTTC.

This clonotype was detected only a few times. The CDR3 DNA reads TGTGCCATCAGAGGACAGTACGAGCAGTACTTC. Translated: CAIRGQYEQYF. The rearrangement uses TRBV10-3 and TRBJ2-7, with D perhaps TRBD1 (6 bases). The V end lost 6 bases, the J end lost 4 bases, and 7 bases lay between the germline ends. Germline lookup yields CDR1 ENHRY and CDR2 SYGVKD. The CDR3 spans 11 residues.

This clonotype was observed many times. The DNA of the CDR3 is TGTGCCTCTGTTTCGGCTAGCAGGGGAGCCAACGTCCTGACTTTC. It codes for CASVSASRGANVLTF. The V and J genes are TRBV12-3 or TRBV12-4 and TRBJ2-6; perhaps TRBD1 as D (6 bases). The CDR3 sequence is 15 residues long. V was shortened by 11 bases and J by 7 bases, with 21 bases between the two germline ends.

This clonotype was counted at least ten times. The rearrangement uses TRBV28 and TRBJ2-5; 9 bases are a match to TRBD2. Germline CDR1 and CDR2: MDHEN and SYDVKM. The V gene end was trimmed by 4 bases and the J gene end by 5 bases; junction bases not matched to a gene: 11. The CDR3 sequence is 16 residues long. CDR3 sequence reads: CASSSFPAGGRETQYF. The CDR3 coding sequence is TGTGCCAGCAGTTCCTTCCCAGCGGGAGGTAGGGAGACCCAGTACTTC.

This clonotype was observed a handful of times. The chain couples TRBV20-1 to TRBJ2-2, with 10 positions matching TRBD2. CDR3 length: 20 amino acids. Germline loops: CDR1 DFQATT, CDR2 SNEGSKA (reference sequence). V trimming: 1 base; J trimming: 1 base; junction bases outside the gene matches: 15. DNA of the CDR3: TGCAGTGCTAGAGTTTCGACTAGCGGGTCCCACGGATTGAACACCGGGGAGCTGTTTTTT. Amino acids: CSARVSTSGSHGLNTGELFF.

This clonotype was found once. The rearrangement joins TRBV20-1 to TRBJ2-1; 12 bases match TRBD2. Germline trimming cut 1 base from V and 8 bases from J; bases unmatched to any gene: 9. CDR1 DFQATT and CDR2 SNEGSKA come from the germline V gene (reference sequence). The CDR3 is 16 amino acids. This chain's CDR3 is CSARAPSGRVIHEQFF. In DNA, the CDR3 is TGCAGTGCTAGAGCCCCTAGCGGGAGGGTAATTCATGAGCAGTTCTTC.

In this sample, this clonotype turned up a few times. The gene calls are TRBV19 and TRBJ2-7, with 9 bases fitting TRBD1. Per the germline V gene, CDR1 is LNHDA and CDR2 is SQIVND (reference sequence). The CDR3 covers 14 residues. With 10 bases clipped from V and 7 bases from J, the junction kept 14 bases outside the gene matches. CDR3 bases: TGTGCCACCGAAGGGGACAGGGCTTCGGGGGAGCAGTACTTC. Translated: CATEGDRASGEQYF.

Ten or more counts support this clonotype. J is TRBJ1-5 and V is TRBV6-1, with D uncertain. The length of the CDR3 is 15 residues. V lost 6 bases and J 4 bases, leaving 16 bases between the germline ends. CDR1 and CDR2 from the germline V gene are MNHNS and SASEGT. The CDR3 here is CASSPTRRRNQPQHF. CDR3 coding DNA: TGTGCCAGCAGCCCCACACGTAGACGGAATCAGCCCCAGCATTTT.

This clonotype was observed a few times. The gene calls are TRBV24-1 and TRBJ2-5; D ambiguous. This CDR3 is 12 amino acids long. The V end was cut by 4 bases, the J end by 3 bases, with 5 bases between. Germline CDR1 reads KGHDR; CDR2 reads SFDVKD. CDR3 nucleotides: TGTGCCACCAGTGACCCAAAAGAGACCCAGTACTTC. The encoded protein is CATSDPKETQYF.

The gene calls are TRBV12-3 or TRBV12-4 and TRBJ2-1, with TRBD2 matching 11 bases. CDR3 length: 18 residues. The V and J ends lost 5 bases and 3 bases, in that order; junction bases with no gene match: 12. CDR3 amino acids: CASSRLAGGNGFYNEQFF. DNA of the CDR3: TGTGCCAGCAGTCGGCTAGCGGGAGGAAACGGGTTCTACAATGAGCAGTTCTTC.

This rearrangement joins TRBV27 to TRBJ2-7; possibly TRBD1 or TRBD2 for D (5 bases each). CDR3 length equals 12 residues. Germline V gene sequence: CDR1 MNHEY, CDR2 SMNVEV (reference sequence). Deletions cut 6 bases from V and 4 bases from J, with 10 bases between. The CDR3 region is CASRPGTYEQYF. For the CDR3, the DNA is TGTGCCAGCAGACCCGGGACGTACGAGCAGTACTTC.

DNA of the CDR3: TGTGCCAGCAGGGAACCCTTATCAGAGACCCAGTACTTC. It translates to CASREPLSETQYF. V usage is TRBV28 and J usage is TRBJ2-5; D remains unclear. The CDR3 spans 13 residues. The V end lost 6 bases, the J end lost 4 bases, and 12 bases lay between the germline ends. Germline V gene sequence: CDR1 MDHEN, CDR2 SYDVKM. The variable domain in full, with the rest retrieved from reference TRBV28 and TRBJ2-5, is DVKVTQSSRYLVKRTGEKVFLECVQDMDHENMFWYRQDPGLGLRLIYFSYDVKMKEKGDIPEGYSVSREKKERFSLILESASTNQTSMYLCASREPLSETQYFGPGTRLLVL.

This clonotype occurred many times. V usage is TRBV20-1 and J usage is TRBJ2-5, with D tentatively TRBD1 or TRBD2 (6 bases each). CDR1 is DFQATT, CDR2 SNEGSKA, per germline (reference sequence). V lost 6 bases and J lost 2, with 19 bases in between. This CDR3 has 15 amino acids. The CDR3 bases are TGCAGTGCCCCGGGGGCTAGCGTGATACAAGAGACCCAGTACTTC. Translated, it gives CSAPGASVIQETQYF.

There are many counts of this clonotype. The chain couples TRBV28 to TRBJ2-1; the D gene could be TRBD1 or TRBD2 (5 bases each). V was pared by 1 base and J by 3 bases, with 13 bases between. The germline CDR1 and CDR2 sequences are MDHEN and SYDVKM. The CDR3 is 16 amino acids. This chain's CDR3 is CASSLLGPPNYNEQFF. The CDR3 region has the DNA TGTGCCAGCAGTTTATTGGGACCCCCTAACTACAATGAGCAGTTCTTC.

The chain links TRBV11-2 to TRBJ2-4; D is possibly TRBD1 (5 bases). Trimming took 5 bases from V and 0 from J, leaving 11 bases between them. The CDR3 is 15 amino acids. Germline V gene data show CDR1 as SGHAT and CDR2 as FQNNGV. As DNA, the CDR3 is TGTGCCAGCAGCCGTGACAGTCTAGCCAAAAACATTCAGTACTTC. Its protein is CASSRDSLAKNIQYF.

The chain recombines TRBV9 with TRBJ2-7; 8 bases are shared with TRBD2. The CDR3 totals 17 residues. The V gene end was trimmed by 5 bases and the J gene end by 7 bases; junction bases not matched to a gene: 20. CDR1 is SGDLS, CDR2 YYNGEE, per germline. The DNA of the CDR3 is TGTGCCAGCAGTAAGGAAGTGGGACTAGTGGGAGTTGGGGAGCAGTACTTC. This gives the protein CASSKEVGLVGVGEQYF.

This clonotype was detected a few times. A read error is possible here, since a much larger clone lies one base away. J is TRBJ2-7 and V is TRBV7-2; D remains ambiguous. The CDR3 spans 12 residues. The ends were cut back, 1 base at V and 6 bases at J, with 7 bases in the middle. CDR1 SGHTA and CDR2 FQGNSA come from the germline V gene. The CDR3 coding sequence is TGTGCCAGCAGCTTAGACGCCTGCGAGCAGTACTTC. As protein: CASSLDACEQYF.

V is TRBV6-2 or TRBV6-3 and J is TRBJ2-4, with 11 bases lining up with TRBD2. Germline CDR1 is MNHEY and CDR2 is SVGEGT. V was pared by 6 bases and J by 2 bases, with 12 bases of the junction left unmatched. This CDR3 spans 18 amino acids. The CDR3 coding sequence is TGTGCCAGCAGATCGTTAGCGGGAGGGAGGGGAACCAAAAACATTCAGTACTTC. This encodes CASRSLAGGRGTKNIQYF.

At least ten counts were recorded for this clonotype. The chain combines TRBV6-1 with TRBJ1-1; tentative D call: TRBD1 (6 bases). V gave up 6 bases and J gave up 5 bases, with 13 bases separating them. This CDR3 contains 13 residues. Germline values: CDR1 MNHNS, CDR2 SASEGT. In DNA, the CDR3 is TGTGCCAGCAGCAACAGGGAGGGGACTGAAGCTTTCTTT. This gives the protein CASSNREGTEAFF.